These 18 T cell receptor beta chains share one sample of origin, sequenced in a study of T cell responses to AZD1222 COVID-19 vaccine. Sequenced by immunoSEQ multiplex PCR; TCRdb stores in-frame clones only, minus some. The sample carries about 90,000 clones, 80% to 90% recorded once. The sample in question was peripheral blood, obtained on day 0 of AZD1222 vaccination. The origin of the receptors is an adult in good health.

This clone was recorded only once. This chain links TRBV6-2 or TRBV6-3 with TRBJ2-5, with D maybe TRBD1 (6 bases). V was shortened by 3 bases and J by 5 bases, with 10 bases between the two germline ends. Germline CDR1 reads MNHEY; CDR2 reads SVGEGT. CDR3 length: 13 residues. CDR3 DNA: TGTGCCAGCAGTTATGGGGGCAGGGAGACCCAGTACTTC. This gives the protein CASSYGGRETQYF.

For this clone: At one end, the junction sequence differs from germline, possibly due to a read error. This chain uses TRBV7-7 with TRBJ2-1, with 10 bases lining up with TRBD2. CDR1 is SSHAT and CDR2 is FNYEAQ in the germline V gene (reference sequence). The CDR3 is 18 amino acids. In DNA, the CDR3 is TGTGCTAGCAGCTTATCGCCTAGCGGGAGATATTCTGACAATGAGCAGTTCTTC. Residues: CASSLSPSGRYSDNEQFF.

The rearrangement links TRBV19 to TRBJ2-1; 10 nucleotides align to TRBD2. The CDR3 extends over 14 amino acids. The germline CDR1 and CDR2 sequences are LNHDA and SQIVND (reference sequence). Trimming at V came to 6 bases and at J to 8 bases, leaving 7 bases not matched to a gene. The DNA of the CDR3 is TGTGCCAGTAGGTCAGCGGGAGGGCCCCATGAGCAGTTCTTC. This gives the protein CASRSAGGPHEQFF. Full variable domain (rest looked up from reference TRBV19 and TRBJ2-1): DGGITQSPKYLFRKEGQNVTLSCEQNLNHDAMYWYRQDPGQGLRLIYYSQIVNDFQKGDIAEGYSVSREKKESFPLTVTSAQKNPTAFYLCASRSAGGPHEQFFGPGTRLTVL.

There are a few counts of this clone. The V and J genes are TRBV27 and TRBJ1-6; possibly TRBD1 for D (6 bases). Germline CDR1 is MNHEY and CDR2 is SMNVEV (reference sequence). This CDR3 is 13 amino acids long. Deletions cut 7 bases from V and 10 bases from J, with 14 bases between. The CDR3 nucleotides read TGTGCCAGCACCTCGGGGGGCTGGTCACCCCTCCACTTT. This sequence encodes CASTSGGWSPLHF.

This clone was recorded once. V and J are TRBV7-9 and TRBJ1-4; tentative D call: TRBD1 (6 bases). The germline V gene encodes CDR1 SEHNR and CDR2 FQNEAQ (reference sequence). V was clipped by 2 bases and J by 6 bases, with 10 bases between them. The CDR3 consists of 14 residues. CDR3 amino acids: CASSLRGADEKLFF. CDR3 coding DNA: TGTGCCAGCAGCTTAAGGGGGGCCGATGAAAAACTGTTTTTT.

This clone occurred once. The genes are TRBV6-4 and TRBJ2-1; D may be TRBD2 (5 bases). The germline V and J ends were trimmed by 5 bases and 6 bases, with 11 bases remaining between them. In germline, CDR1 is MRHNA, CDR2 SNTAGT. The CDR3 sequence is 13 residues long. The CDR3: CASSTSGINEQFF. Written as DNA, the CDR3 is TGTGCCAGCAGTACCTCCGGGATCAATGAGCAGTTCTTC.

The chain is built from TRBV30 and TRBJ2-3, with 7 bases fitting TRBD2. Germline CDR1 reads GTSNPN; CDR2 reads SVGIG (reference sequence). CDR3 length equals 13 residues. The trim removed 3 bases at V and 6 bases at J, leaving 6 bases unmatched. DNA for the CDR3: TGTGCCTGGAGCGGGAGGCCTGCGGATACGCAGTATTTT. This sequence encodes CAWSGRPADTQYF. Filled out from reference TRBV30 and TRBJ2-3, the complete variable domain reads SQTIHQWPATLVQPVGSPLSLECTVEGTSNPNLYWYRQAAGRGLQLLFYSVGIGQISSEVPQNLSASRPQDRQFILSSKKLLLSDSGFYLCAWSGRPADTQYFGPGTRLTVL.

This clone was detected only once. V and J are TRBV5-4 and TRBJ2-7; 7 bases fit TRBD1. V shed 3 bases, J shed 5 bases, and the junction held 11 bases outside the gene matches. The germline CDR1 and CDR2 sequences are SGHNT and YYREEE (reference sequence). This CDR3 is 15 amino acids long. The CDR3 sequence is CASSSDRELGDEQYF. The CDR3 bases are TGTGCCAGCAGCTCCGACAGGGAACTCGGGGACGAGCAGTACTTC.

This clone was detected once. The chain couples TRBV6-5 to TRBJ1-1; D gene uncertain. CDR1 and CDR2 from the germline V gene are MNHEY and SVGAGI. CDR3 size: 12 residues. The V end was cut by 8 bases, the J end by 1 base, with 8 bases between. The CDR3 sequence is CASQSGNTEAFF. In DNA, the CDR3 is TGTGCCAGCCAGAGTGGGAACACTGAAGCTTTCTTT.

The CDR3 region is CASSWTSFEQYF. For the CDR3, the DNA is TGTGCCAGCAGTTGGACTAGCTTCGAGCAGTACTTC. The chain recombines TRBV6-2 or TRBV6-3 with TRBJ2-7; 8 bases align to TRBD2. The CDR3 sequence is 12 residues long. The germline CDR1 and CDR2 sequences are MNHEY and SVGEGT. Trimming removed 4 bases from V and 6 bases from J; junction bases left unmatched: 2.

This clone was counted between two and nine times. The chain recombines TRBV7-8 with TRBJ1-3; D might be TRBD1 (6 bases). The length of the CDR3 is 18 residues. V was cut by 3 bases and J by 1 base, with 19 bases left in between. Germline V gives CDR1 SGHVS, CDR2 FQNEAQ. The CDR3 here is CASSFGSYQGPSGNTIYF. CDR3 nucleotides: TGTGCCAGCAGCTTCGGTAGCTATCAGGGGCCATCTGGAAACACCATATATTTT.

This CDR3 is CASSPGLSYGYTF. The CDR3 nucleotides are TGTGCCAGCAGCCCGGGACTGAGCTATGGCTACACCTTC. The V call is TRBV7-3, the J call TRBJ1-2; tentative D call: TRBD1 (5 bases). The CDR3 extends over 13 amino acids. V dropped 5 bases and J dropped 4 bases, with 11 bases sitting between them. Germline V lookup: CDR1 SGHTA, CDR2 FQGTGA.

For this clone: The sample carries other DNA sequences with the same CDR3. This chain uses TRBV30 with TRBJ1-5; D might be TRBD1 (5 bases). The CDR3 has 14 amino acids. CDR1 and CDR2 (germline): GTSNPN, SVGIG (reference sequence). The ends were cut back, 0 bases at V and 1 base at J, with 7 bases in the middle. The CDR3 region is CAWSVGGSNQPQHF. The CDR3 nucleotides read TGTGCCTGGAGTGTCGGGGGGAGCAATCAGCCCCAGCATTTT.

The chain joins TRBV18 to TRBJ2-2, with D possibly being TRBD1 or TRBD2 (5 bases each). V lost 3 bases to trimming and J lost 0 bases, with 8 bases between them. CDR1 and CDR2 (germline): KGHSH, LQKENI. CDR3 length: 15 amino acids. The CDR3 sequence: CASSPGRTNTGELFF. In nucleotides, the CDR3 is TGTGCCAGCTCACCGGGACGTACGAACACCGGGGAGCTGTTTTTT. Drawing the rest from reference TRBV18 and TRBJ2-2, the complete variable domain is NAGVMQNPRHLVRRRGQEARLRCSPMKGHSHVYWYRQLPEEGLKFMVYLQKENIIDESGMPKERFSAEFPKEGPSILRIQQVVRGDSAAYFCASSPGRTNTGELFFGEGSRLTVL.

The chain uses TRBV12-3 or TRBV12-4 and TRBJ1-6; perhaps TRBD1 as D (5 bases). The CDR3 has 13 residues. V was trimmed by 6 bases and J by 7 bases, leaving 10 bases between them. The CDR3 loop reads CASRLRDNSPLHF. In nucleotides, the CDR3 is TGTGCCAGCAGGCTCAGGGACAATTCACCCCTCCACTTT.

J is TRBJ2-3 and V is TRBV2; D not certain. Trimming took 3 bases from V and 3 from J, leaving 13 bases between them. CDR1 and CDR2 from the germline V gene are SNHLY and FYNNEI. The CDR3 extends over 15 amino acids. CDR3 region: CASSERLRATDTQYF. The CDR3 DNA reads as TGTGCCAGCAGTGAGCGTCTCCGTGCGACAGATACGCAGTATTTT.

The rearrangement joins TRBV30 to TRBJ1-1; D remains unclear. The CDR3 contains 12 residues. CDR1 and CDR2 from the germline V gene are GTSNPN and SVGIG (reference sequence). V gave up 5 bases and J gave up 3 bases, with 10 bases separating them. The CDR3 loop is CAWAQDYTEAFF. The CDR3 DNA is TGTGCCTGGGCACAAGACTACACTGAAGCTTTCTTT.

The CDR3 nucleotides read TGTGCCAGCAGTGACCAACTAGCGGGAGGTTACAATGAGCAGTTCTTC. Its protein is CASSDQLAGGYNEQFF. The rearrangement joins TRBV6-4 to TRBJ2-1, with 12 bases matching TRBD2. V was pared by 2 bases and J by 4 bases, with 3 bases of the junction left unmatched. Germline CDR1 is MRHNA and CDR2 is SNTAGT. The CDR3 sequence is 16 residues long.